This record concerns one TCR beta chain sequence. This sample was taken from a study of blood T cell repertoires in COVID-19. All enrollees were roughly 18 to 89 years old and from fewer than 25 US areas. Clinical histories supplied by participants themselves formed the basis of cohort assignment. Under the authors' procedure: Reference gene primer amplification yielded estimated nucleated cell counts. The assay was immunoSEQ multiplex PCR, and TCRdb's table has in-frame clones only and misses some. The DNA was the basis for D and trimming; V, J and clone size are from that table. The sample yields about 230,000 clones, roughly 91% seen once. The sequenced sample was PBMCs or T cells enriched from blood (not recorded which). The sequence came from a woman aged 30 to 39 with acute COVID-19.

The CDR3 DNA follows: TGTGCCAGCTCATTAAGAACAGGGGATGGGGCCAACGTCCTGACTTTC. As protein: CASSLRTGDGANVLTF. V gene TRBV18 combines with J gene TRBJ2-6; 7 bases are shared with TRBD1. CDR3 length: 16 residues. With V trimmed by 5 bases and J by 3 bases, 7 bases remained unmatched. CDR1 is KGHSH, CDR2 LQKENI, per germline.